Below, one T cell receptor (beta chain) is given with its context. Its antigen is not known. This specimen comes from a study of T cell responses to AZD1222 COVID-19 vaccine. Study-level background: Researchers grouped second doses given at about 4 or about 12 weeks into one pool.

The CDR3 totals 13 residues. The germline V gene has CDR1 SGHDT and CDR2 YYEEEE. V was trimmed by 0 bases and J by 10 bases, leaving 8 bases between them. Method: immunoSEQ multiplex PCR; TCRdb's copy keeps in-frame clones and lacks some. Here the sample spans tens of thousands of clones, 85% to 90% being singletons. General study findings and limits: Clonal diversity was possibly underestimated, and the donors were mostly white British, with more females.

Sequences were derived from peripheral blood, sampled on day 0 of AZD1222 vaccination. This chain uses TRBV5-6 with TRBJ1-6, with a tentative D call TRBD1 (5 bases). The clonotype comes from an adult in good health. CDR3 sequence (DNA): TGTGCCAGCAGCTTGGGCAGGGAATCACCCCTCCACTTT. This gives the protein CASSLGRESPLHF.